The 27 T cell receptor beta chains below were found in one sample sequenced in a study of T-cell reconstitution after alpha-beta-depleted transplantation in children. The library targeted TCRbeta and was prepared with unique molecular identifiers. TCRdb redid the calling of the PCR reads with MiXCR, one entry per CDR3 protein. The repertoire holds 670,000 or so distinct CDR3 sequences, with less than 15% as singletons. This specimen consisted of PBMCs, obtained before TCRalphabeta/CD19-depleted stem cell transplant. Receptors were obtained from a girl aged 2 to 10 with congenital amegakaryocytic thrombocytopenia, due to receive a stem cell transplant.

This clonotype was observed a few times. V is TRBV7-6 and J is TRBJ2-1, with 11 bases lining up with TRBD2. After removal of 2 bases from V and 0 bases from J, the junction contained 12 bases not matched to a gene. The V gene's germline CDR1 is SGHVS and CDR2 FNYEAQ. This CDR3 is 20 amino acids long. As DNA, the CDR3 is TGTGCCAGCAGCTTACTTAACCTAGCGGGAGGAGCGAGCTCCTACAATGAGCAGTTCTTC. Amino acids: CASSLLNLAGGASSYNEQFF.

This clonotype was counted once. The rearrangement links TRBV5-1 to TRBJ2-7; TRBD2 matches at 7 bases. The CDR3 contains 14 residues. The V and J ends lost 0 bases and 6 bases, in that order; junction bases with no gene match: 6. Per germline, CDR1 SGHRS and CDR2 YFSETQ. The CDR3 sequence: CASSLEWEGGEQYF. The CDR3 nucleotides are TGCGCCAGCAGCTTGGAATGGGAGGGAGGCGAGCAGTACTTC.

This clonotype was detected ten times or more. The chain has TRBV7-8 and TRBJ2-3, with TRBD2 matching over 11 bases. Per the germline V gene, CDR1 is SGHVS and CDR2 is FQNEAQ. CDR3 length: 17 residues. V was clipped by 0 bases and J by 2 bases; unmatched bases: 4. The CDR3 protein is CASSLAGLAGPTDTQYF. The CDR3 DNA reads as TGTGCCAGCAGCTTAGCAGGACTAGCGGGCCCCACAGATACGCAGTATTTT.

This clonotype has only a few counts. The CDR3 protein is CASSISREQYF. DNA of the CDR3: TGTGCCAGTAGTATTTCCAGAGAGCAGTACTTC. The chain couples TRBV19 to TRBJ2-7; D is undetermined. The CDR3 covers 11 residues. Per germline, CDR1 LNHDA and CDR2 SQIVND (reference sequence). The germline V and J ends were trimmed by 3 bases and 7 bases, with 7 bases remaining between them.

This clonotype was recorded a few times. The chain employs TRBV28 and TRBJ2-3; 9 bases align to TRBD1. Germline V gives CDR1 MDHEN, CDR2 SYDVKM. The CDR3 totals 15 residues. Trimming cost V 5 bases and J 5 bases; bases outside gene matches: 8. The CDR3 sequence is CASSPPGQGKDTQYF. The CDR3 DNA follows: TGTGCCAGCAGTCCACCGGGACAGGGAAAAGATACGCAGTATTTT.

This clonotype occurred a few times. The CDR3: CASSPFVDTEAFF. In DNA form, the CDR3 reads TGTGCCAGCTCACCGTTCGTCGACACTGAAGCTTTCTTT. The V gene is TRBV18, the J gene TRBJ1-1; no clear D gene. Trimming left V 3 bases short and J 3 bases short, with 8 bases between. Germline CDR1 and CDR2: KGHSH and LQKENI. The CDR3 contains 13 residues.

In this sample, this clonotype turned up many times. The CDR3 reads CSARDPRAGGTSGETQYF. The CDR3 nucleotides read TGCAGTGCTAGAGATCCAAGGGCTGGTGGGACTAGCGGAGAGACCCAGTACTTC. V usage is TRBV20-1 and J usage is TRBJ2-5, with 11 bases that match TRBD2. Germline CDR1 is DFQATT and CDR2 is SNEGSKA (reference sequence). The CDR3 contains 18 residues. The V gene end was trimmed by 0 bases and the J gene end by 4 bases; junction bases not matched to a gene: 13.

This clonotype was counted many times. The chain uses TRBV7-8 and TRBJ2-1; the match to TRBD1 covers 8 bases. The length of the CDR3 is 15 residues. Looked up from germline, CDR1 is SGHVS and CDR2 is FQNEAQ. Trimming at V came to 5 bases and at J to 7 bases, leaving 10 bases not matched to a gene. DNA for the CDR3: TGTGCCAGCAGCAATCCGGGACAGGCCCTGAATGAGCAGTTCTTC. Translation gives CASSNPGQALNEQFF.

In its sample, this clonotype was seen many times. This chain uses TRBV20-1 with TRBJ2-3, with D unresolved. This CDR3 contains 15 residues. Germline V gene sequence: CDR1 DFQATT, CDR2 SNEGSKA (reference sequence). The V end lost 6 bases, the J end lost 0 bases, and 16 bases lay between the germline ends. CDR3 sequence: CSADSAVGSTDTQYF. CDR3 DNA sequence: TGCAGTGCCGACTCGGCGGTCGGGAGCACAGATACGCAGTATTTT.

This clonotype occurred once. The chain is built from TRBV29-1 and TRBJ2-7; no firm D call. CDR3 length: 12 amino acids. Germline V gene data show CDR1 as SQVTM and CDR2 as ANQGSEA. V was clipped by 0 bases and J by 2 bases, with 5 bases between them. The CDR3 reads CSVEDLTYEQYF. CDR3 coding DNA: TGCAGCGTTGAAGACTTGACCTACGAGCAGTACTTC.

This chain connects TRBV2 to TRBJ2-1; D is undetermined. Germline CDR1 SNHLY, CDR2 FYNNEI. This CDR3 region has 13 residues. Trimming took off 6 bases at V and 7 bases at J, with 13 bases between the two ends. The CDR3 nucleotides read TGTGCCAGCAGGGCCGGCCCGGCAAATGAGCAGTTCTTC. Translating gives CASRAGPANEQFF.

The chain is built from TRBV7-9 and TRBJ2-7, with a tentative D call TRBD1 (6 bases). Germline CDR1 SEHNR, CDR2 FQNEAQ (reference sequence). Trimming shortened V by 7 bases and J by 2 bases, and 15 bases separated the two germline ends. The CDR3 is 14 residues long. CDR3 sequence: CASTRSGVAYEQYF. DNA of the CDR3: TGTGCCAGCACCAGATCAGGGGTAGCCTACGAGCAGTACTTC.

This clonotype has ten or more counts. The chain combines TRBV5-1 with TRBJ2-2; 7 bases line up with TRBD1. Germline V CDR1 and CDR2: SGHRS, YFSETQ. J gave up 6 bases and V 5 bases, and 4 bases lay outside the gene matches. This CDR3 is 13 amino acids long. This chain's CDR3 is CASRLQGSGELFF. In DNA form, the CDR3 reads TGCGCCAGCAGACTACAGGGGTCCGGGGAGCTGTTTTTT.

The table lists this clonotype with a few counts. CDR3 region: CASSQGLAASYEQYF. CDR3 nucleotides: TGTGCCAGCAGCCAAGGACTAGCGGCTTCCTACGAGCAGTACTTC. The chain carries TRBV7-2 and TRBJ2-7, with TRBD2 matching over 10 bases. From germline, CDR1 is SGHTA and CDR2 FQGNSA. There are 15 residues in the CDR3. The V segment lost 5 bases and the J segment 1 base; nucleotides outside the gene matches: 5.

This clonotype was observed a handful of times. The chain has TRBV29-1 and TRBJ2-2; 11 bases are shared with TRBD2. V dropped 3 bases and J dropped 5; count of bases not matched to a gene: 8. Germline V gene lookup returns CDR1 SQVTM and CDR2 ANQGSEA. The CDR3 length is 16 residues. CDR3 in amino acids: CSVEPSGRMGTGELFF. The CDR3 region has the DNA TGCAGCGTTGAGCCTAGCGGGAGGATGGGGACCGGGGAGCTGTTTTTT.

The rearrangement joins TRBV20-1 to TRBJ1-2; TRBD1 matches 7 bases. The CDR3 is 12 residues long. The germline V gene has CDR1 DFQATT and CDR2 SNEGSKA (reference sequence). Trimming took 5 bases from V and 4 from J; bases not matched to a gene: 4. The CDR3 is CSADGTVYGYTF. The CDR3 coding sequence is TGCAGTGCTGACGGGACAGTCTATGGCTACACCTTC.

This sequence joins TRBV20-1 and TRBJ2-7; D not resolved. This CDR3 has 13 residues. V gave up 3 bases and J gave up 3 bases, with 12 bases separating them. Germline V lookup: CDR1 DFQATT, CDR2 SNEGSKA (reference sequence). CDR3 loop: CSASPVGLYEQYF. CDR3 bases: TGCAGTGCTAGTCCGGTAGGGCTCTACGAGCAGTACTTC.

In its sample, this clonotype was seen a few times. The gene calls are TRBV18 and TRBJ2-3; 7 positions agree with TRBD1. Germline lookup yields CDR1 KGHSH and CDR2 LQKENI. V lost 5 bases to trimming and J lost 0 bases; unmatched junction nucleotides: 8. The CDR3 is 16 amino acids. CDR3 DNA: TGTGCCAGCTCAGAGACCCAGGACAGGAGCACAGATACGCAGTATTTT. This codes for CASSETQDRSTDTQYF. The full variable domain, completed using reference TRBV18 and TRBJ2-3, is NAGVMQNPRHLVRRRGQEARLRCSPMKGHSHVYWYRQLPEEGLKFMVYLQKENIIDESGMPKERFSAEFPKEGPSILRIQQVVRGDSAAYFCASSETQDRSTDTQYFGPGTRLTVL.

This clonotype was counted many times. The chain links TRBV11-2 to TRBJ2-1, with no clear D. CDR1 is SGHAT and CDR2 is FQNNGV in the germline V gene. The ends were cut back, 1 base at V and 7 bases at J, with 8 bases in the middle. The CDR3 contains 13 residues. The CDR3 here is CASSLAARNEQFF. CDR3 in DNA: TGTGCCAGCAGCTTAGCCGCGCGGAATGAGCAGTTCTTC.

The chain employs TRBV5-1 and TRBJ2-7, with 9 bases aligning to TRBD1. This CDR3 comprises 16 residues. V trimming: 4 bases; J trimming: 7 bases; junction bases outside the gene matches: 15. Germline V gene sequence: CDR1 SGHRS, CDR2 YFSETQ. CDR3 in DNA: TGCGCCAGCAGCCCCGGGACAGGGAATGGGGACAAGGAGCAGTACTTC. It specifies CASSPGTGNGDKEQYF.

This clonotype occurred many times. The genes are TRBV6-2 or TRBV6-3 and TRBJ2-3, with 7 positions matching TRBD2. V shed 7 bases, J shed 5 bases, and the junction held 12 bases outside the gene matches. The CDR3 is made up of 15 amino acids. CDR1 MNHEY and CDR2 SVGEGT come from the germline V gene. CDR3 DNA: TGTGCCAGCACCGATACCTCGGGGGGTAGAGATACGCAGTATTTT. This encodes CASTDTSGGRDTQYF.

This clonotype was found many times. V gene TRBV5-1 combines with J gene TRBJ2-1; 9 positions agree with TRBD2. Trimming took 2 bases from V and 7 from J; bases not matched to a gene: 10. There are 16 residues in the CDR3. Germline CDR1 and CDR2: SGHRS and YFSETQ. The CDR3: CASSLLAGDLGNEQFF. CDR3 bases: TGCGCCAGCAGCTTACTAGCGGGCGACTTGGGAAATGAGCAGTTCTTC. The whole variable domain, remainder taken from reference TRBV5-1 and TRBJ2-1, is KAGVTQTPRYLIKTRGQQVTLSCSPISGHRSVSWYQQTPGQGLQFLFEYFSETQRNKGNFPGRFSGRQFSNSRSEMNVSTLELGDSALYLCASSLLAGDLGNEQFFGPGTRLTVL.

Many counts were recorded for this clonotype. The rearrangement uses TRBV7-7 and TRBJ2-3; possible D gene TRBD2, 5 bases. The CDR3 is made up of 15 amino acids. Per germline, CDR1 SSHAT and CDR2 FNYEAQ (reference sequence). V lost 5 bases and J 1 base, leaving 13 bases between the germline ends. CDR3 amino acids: CASSEGEQGTDTQYF. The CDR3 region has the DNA TGTGCCAGCAGCGAGGGAGAGCAGGGCACAGATACGCAGTATTTT.

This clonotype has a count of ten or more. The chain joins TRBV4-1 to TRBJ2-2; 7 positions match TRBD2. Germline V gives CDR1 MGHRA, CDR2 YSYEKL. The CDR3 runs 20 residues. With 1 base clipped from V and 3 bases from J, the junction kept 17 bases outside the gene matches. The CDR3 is CASSQGEFGRDLLHTGELFF. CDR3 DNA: TGCGCCAGCAGCCAAGGGGAATTTGGGAGGGATCTTCTTCACACCGGGGAGCTGTTTTTT.

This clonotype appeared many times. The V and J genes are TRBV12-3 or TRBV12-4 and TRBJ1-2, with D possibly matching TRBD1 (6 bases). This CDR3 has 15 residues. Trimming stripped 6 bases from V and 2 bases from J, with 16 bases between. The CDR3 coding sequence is TGTGCCAGCAGCCAGAAACAGGGTCCCAACTATGGCTACACCTTC. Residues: CASSQKQGPNYGYTF.

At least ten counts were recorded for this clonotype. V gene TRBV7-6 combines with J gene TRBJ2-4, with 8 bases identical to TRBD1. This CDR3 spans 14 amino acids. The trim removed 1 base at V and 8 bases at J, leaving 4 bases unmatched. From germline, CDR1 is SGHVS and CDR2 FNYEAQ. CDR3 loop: CASSLGTGRDIQYF. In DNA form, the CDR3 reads TGTGCCAGCAGCTTAGGGACAGGGCGGGACATTCAGTACTTC.

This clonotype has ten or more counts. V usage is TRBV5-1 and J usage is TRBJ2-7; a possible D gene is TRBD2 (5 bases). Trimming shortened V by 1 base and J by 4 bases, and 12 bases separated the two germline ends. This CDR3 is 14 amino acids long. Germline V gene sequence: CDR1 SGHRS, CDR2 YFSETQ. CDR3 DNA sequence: TGCGCCAGCAGCTTGACGAGCGGAGGTTACGAGCAGTACTTC. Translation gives CASSLTSGGYEQYF.